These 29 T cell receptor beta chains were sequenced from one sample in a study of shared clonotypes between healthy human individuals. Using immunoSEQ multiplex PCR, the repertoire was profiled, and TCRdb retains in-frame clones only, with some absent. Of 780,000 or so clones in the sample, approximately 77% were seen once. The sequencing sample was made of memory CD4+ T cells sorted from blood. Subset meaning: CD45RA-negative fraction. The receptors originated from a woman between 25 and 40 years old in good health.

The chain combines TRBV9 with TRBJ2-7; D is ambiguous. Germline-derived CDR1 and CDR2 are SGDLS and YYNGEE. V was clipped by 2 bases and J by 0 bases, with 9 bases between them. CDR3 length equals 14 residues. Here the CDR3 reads CASSVGYNSYEQYF. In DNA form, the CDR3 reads TGTGCCAGCAGCGTTGGCTACAACTCCTACGAGCAGTACTTC.

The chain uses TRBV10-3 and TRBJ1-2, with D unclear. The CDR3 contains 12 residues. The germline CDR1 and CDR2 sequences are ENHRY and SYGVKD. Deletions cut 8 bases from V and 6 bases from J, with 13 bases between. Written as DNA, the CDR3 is TGTGCCATCGCTACCGGGAGCCATGGCTACACCTTC. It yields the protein CAIATGSHGYTF.

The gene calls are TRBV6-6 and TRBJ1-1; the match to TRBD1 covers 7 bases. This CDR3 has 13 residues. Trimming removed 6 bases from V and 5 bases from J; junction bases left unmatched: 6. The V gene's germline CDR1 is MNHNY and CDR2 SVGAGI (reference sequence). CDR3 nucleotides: TGTGCCAGCAGCTTGACAGGGAGTACTGAAGCTTTCTTT. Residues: CASSLTGSTEAFF.

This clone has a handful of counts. CDR3: CASTPRRDEKLFF. The CDR3 nucleotides are TGCGCCAGCACCCCACGGAGGGATGAAAAACTGTTTTTT. The chain carries TRBV10-2 and TRBJ1-4, with D unclear. This CDR3 is 13 amino acids long. Germline values: CDR1 WSHSY, CDR2 SAAADI. The germline V and J ends were trimmed by 7 bases and 6 bases, with 12 bases remaining between them.

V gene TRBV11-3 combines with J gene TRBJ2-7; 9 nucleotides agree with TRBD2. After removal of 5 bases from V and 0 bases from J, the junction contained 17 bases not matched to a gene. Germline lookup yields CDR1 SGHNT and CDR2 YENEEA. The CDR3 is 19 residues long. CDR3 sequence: CASSVAGGRGVIDSYEQYF. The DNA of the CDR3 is TGTGCCAGCAGCGTGGCGGGAGGGCGAGGGGTAATTGACTCCTACGAGCAGTACTTC.

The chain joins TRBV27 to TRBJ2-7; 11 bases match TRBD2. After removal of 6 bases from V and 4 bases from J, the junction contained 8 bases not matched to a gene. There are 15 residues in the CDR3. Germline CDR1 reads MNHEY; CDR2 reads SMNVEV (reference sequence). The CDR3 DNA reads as TGTGCCAGCAGGTCTACTAGCGGGAGAATATACGAGCAGTACTTC. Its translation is CASRSTSGRIYEQYF.

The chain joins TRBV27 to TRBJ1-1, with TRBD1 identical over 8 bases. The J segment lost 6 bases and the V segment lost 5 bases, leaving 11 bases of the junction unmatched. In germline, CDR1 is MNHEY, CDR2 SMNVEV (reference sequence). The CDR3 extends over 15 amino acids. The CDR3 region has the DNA TGTGCCAGCAGTCAGTCGACAGGGGAAAGGGCTGAAGCTTTCTTT. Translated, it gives CASSQSTGERAEAFF.

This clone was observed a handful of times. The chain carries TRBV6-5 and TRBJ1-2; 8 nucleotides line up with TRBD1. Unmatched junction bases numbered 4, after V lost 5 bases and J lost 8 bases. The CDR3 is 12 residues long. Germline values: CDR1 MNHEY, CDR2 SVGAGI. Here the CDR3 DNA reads TGTGCCAGCAGTGGACAGGGACGAGGCTACACCTTC. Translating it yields CASSGQGRGYTF.

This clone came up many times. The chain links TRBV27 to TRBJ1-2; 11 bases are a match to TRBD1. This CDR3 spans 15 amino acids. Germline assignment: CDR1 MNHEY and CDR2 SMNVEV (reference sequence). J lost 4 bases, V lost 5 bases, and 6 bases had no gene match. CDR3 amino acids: CASSPGDRGFYGYTF. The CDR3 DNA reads TGTGCCAGCAGTCCCGGGGACAGGGGGTTCTATGGCTACACCTTC.

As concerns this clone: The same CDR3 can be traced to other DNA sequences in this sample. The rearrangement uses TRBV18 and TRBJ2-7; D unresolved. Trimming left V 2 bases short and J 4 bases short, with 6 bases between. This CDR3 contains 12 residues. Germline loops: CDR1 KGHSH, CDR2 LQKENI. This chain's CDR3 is CASSPVGYEQYF. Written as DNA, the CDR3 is TGTGCCAGCTCACCAGTAGGGTACGAGCAGTACTTC.

Here the CDR3 DNA reads TGCGCCAGCAGTGAAAGGGGGCGAGGACAAGAGACCCAGTACTTC. Protein product: CASSERGRGQETQYF. V and J are TRBV10-1 and TRBJ2-5; 7 bases are a match to TRBD1. CDR1 and CDR2 from the germline V gene are WNHNN and SYGVQD (reference sequence). CDR3 length equals 15 residues. After removal of 3 bases from V and 2 bases from J, the junction contained 6 bases not matched to a gene.

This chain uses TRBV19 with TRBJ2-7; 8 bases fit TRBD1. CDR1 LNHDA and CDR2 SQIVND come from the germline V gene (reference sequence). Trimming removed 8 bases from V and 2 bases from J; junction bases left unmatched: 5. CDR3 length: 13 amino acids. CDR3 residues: CASGATGAYEQYF. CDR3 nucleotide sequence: TGTGCCAGTGGGGCGACAGGGGCCTACGAGCAGTACTTC.

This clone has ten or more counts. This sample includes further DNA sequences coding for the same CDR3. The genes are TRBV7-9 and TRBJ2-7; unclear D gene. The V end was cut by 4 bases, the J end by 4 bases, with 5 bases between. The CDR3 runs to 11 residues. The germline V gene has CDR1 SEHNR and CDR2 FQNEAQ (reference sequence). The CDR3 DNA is TGTGCCAGCAGCTCGAATTACGAGCAGTACTTC. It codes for CASSSNYEQYF.

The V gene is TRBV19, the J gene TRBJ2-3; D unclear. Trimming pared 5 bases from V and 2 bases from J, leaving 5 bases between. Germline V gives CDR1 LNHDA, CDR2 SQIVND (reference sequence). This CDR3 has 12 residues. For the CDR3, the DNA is TGTGCCAGTAGTTTACCCACAGATACGCAGTATTTT. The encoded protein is CASSLPTDTQYF.

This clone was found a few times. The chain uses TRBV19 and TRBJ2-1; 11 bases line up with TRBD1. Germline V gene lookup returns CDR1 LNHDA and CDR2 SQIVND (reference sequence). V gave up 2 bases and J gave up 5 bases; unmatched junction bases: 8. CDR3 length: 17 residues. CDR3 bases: TGTGCCAGTAGTATAACGTCCTGGGACAGGGGGAACAATGAGCAGTTCTTC. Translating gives CASSITSWDRGNNEQFF.

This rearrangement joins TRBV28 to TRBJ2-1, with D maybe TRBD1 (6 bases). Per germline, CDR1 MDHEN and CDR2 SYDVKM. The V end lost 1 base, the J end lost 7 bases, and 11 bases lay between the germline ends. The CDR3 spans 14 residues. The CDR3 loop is CASSLSNRANEQFF. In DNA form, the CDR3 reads TGTGCCAGCAGTTTATCGAACAGGGCAAATGAGCAGTTCTTC. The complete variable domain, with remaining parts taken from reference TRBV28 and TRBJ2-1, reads DVKVTQSSRYLVKRTGEKVFLECVQDMDHENMFWYRQDPGLGLRLIYFSYDVKMKEKGDIPEGYSVSREKKERFSLILESASTNQTSMYLCASSLSNRANEQFFGPGTRLTVL.

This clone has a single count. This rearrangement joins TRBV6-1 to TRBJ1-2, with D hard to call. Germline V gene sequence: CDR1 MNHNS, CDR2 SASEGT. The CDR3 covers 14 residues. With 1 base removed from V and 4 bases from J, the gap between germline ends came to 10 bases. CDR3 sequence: CASSEGTEAYGYTF. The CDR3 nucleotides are TGTGCCAGCAGTGAAGGGACCGAGGCCTATGGCTACACCTTC.

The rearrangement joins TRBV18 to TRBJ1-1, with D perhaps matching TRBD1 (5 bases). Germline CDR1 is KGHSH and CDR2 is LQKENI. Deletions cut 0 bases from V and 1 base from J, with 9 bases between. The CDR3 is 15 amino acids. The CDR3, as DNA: TGTGCCAGCTCACCACCGGTGGGGCAGAACACTGAAGCTTTCTTT. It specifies CASSPPVGQNTEAFF.

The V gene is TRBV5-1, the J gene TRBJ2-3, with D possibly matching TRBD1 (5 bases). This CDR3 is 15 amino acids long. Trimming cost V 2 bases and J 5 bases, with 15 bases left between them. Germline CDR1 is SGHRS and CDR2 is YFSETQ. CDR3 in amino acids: CASSFEPKGLDTQYF. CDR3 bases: TGCGCCAGCAGCTTTGAGCCTAAGGGGCTAGATACGCAGTATTTT.

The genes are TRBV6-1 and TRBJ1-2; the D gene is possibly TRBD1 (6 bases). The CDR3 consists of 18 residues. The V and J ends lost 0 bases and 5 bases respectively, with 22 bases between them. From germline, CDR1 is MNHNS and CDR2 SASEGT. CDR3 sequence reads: CASSEAHLGGVLVYGYTF. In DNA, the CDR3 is TGTGCCAGCAGTGAAGCGCACCTAGGGGGGGTATTAGTATATGGCTACACCTTC.

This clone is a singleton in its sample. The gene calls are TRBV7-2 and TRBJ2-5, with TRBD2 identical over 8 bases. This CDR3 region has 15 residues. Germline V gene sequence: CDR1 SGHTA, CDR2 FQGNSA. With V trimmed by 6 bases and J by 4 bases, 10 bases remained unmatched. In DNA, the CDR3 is TGTGCCAGCAGTACATCCACCCTAGCGGGAGAGACCCAGTACTTC. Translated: CASSTSTLAGETQYF.

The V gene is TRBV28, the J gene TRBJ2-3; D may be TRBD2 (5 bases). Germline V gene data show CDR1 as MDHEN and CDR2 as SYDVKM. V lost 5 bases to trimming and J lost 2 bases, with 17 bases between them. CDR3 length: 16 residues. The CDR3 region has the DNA TGTGCCAGCAGTCCCCGAGGCGGGCCTGACACAGATACGCAGTATTTT. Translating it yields CASSPRGGPDTDTQYF.

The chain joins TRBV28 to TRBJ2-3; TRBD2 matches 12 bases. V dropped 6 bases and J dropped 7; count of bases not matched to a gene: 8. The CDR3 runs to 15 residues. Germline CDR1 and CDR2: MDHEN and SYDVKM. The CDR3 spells CASRPTGTSGYTQYF. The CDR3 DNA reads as TGTGCCAGCAGACCCACCGGGACTAGCGGGTATACGCAGTATTTT.

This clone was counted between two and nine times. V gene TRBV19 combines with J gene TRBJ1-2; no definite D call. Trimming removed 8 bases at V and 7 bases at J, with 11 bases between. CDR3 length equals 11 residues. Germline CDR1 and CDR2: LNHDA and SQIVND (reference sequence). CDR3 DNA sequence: TGTGCCAGTCGTCTAGCGCGTGGCTACACCTTC. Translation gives CASRLARGYTF.

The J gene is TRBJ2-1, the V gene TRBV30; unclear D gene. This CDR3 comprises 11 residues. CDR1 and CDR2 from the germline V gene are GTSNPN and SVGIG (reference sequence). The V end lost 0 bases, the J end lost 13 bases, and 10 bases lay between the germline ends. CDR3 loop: CAWSVQSVQFF. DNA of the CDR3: TGTGCCTGGAGTGTACAATCCGTCCAGTTCTTC. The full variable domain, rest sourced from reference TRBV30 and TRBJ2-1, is SQTIHQWPATLVQPVGSPLSLECTVEGTSNPNLYWYRQAAGRGLQLLFYSVGIGQISSEVPQNLSASRPQDRQFILSSKKLLLSDSGFYLCAWSVQSVQFFGPGTRLTVL.

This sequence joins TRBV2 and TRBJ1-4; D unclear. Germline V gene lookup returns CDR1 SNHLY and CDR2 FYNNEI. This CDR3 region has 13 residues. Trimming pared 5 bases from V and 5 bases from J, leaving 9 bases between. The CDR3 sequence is CASSTVSNEKLFF. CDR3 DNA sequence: TGTGCCAGCAGTACAGTATCGAATGAAAAACTGTTTTTT.

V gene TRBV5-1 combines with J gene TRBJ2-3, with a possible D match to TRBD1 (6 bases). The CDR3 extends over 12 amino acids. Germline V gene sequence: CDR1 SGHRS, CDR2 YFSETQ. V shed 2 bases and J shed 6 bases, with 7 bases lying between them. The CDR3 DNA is TGCGCCAGCAGCTTTCAGGGGGATACGCAGTATTTT. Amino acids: CASSFQGDTQYF.

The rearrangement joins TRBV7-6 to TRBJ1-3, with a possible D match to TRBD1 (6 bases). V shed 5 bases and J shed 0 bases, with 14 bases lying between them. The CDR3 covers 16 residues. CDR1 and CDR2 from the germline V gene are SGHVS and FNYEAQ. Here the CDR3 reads CASSVTGHLSGNTIYF. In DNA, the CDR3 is TGTGCCAGCAGCGTAACGGGACATCTCTCTGGAAACACCATATATTTT.

CDR3 in amino acids: CASSRGHWGGSNQPQHF. In DNA form, the CDR3 reads TGCGCCAGCAGCCGCGGACATTGGGGAGGTAGCAATCAGCCCCAGCATTTT. The V and J genes are TRBV4-1 and TRBJ1-5; D possibly corresponds to TRBD1 (5 bases). V was clipped by 4 bases and J by 0 bases, with 16 bases between them. The germline CDR1 and CDR2 sequences are MGHRA and YSYEKL. The CDR3 runs to 17 residues.